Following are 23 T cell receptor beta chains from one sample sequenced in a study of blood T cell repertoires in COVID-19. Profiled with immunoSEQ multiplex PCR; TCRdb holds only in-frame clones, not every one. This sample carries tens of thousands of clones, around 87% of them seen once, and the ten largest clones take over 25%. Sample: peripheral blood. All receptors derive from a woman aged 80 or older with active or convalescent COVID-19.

The CDR3 is CSAPRRNQPQHF. CDR3 nucleotides: TGCAGCGCCCCTCGGAGGAATCAGCCCCAGCATTTT. The chain has TRBV29-1 and TRBJ1-5; D unclear. The CDR3 has 12 amino acids. V was clipped by 7 bases and J by 4 bases, with 11 bases between them. In germline, CDR1 is SQVTM, CDR2 ANQGSEA.

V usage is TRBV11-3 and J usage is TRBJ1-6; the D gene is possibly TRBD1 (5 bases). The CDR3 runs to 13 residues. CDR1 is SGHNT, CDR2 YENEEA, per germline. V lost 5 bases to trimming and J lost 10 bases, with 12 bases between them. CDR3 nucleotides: TGTGCCAGCAGCGCCACAGGAGACTCACCCCTCCACTTT. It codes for CASSATGDSPLHF.

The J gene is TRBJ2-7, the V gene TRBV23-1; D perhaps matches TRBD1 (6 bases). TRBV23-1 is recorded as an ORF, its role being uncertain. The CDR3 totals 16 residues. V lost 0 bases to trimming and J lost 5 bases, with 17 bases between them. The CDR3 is CASSQSPPQGSDEQYF. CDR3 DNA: TGCGCCAGCAGTCAATCTCCTCCTCAGGGGTCGGACGAGCAGTACTTC.

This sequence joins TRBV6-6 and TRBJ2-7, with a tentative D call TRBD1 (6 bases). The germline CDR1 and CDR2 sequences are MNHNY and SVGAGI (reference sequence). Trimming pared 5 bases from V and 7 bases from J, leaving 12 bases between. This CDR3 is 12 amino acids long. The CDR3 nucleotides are TGTGCCAGCAGTATACAGGGCCTAGAGCAGTACTTC. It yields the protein CASSIQGLEQYF.

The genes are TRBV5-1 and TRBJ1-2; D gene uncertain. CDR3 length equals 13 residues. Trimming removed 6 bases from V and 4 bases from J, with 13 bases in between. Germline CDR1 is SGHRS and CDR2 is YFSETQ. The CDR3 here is CASTDRGSYGYTF. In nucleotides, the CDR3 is TGCGCCAGCACTGATAGAGGGAGCTATGGCTACACCTTC.

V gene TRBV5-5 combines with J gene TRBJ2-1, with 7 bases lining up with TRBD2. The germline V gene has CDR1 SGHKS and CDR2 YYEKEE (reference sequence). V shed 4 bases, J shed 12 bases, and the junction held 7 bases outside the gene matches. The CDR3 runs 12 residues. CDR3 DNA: TGTGCCAGCAGCCCAGATAGCGGGTTGCAGTTCTTC. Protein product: CASSPDSGLQFF.

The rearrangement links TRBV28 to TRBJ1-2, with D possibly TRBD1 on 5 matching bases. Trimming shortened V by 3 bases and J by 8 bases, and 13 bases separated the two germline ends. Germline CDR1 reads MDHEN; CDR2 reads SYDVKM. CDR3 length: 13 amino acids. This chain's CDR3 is CASSLLDTAGYTF. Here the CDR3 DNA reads TGTGCCAGCAGTTTGTTGGACACGGCAGGCTACACCTTC.

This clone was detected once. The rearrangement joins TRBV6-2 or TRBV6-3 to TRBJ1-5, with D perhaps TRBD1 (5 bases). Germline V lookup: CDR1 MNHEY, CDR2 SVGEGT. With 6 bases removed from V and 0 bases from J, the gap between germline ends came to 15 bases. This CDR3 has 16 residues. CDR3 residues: CASSLTQGYSNQPQHF. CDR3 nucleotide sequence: TGTGCCAGCAGCCTTACCCAGGGATATAGCAATCAGCCCCAGCATTTT.

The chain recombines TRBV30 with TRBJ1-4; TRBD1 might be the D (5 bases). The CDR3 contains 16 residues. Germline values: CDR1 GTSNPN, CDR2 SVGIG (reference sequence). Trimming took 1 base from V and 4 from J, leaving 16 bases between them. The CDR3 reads CAWSAYQGTFNEKLFF. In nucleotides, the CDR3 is TGTGCCTGGAGTGCCTATCAGGGAACCTTTAATGAAAAACTGTTTTTT. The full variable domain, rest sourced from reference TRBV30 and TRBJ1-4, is SQTIHQWPATLVQPVGSPLSLECTVEGTSNPNLYWYRQAAGRGLQLLFYSVGIGQISSEVPQNLSASRPQDRQFILSSKKLLLSDSGFYLCAWSAYQGTFNEKLFFGSGTQLSVL.

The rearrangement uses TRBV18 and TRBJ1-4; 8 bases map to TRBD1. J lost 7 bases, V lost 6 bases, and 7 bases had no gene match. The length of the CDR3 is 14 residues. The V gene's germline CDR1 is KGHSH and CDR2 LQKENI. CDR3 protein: CASSPTGGGEKLFF. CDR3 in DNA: TGTGCCAGCTCGCCTACAGGGGGTGGTGAAAAACTGTTTTTT.

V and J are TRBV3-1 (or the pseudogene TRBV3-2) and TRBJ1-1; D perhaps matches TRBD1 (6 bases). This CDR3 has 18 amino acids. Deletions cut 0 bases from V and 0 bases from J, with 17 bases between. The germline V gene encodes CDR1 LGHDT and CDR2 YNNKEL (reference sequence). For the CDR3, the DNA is TGTGCCAGCAGCCAAGAAACGTTAGGGACACTAATGAACACTGAAGCTTTCTTT. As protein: CASSQETLGTLMNTEAFF.

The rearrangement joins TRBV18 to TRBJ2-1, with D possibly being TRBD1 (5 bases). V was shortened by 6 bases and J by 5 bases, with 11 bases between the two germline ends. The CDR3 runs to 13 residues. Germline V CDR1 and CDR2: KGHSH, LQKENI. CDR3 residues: CASSDMLDNEQFF. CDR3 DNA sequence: TGTGCCAGCTCGGACATGCTGGACAATGAGCAGTTCTTC. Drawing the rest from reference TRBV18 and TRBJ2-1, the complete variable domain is NAGVMQNPRHLVRRRGQEARLRCSPMKGHSHVYWYRQLPEEGLKFMVYLQKENIIDESGMPKERFSAEFPKEGPSILRIQQVVRGDSAAYFCASSDMLDNEQFFGPGTRLTVL.

The CDR3 sequence: CASKPGDRASPLHF. CDR3 bases: TGTGCCAGCAAACCCGGGGACAGAGCTTCACCCCTCCACTTT. The chain couples TRBV28 to TRBJ1-6; 7 bases agree with TRBD1. The CDR3 totals 14 residues. V lost 7 bases, J lost 9 bases, and 9 bases stayed unmatched. CDR1 and CDR2 from the germline V gene are MDHEN and SYDVKM. The entire variable domain, with the rest obtained from reference TRBV28 and TRBJ1-6, is as follows: DVKVTQSSRYLVKRTGEKVFLECVQDMDHENMFWYRQDPGLGLRLIYFSYDVKMKEKGDIPEGYSVSREKKERFSLILESASTNQTSMYLCASKPGDRASPLHFGNGTRLTVT.

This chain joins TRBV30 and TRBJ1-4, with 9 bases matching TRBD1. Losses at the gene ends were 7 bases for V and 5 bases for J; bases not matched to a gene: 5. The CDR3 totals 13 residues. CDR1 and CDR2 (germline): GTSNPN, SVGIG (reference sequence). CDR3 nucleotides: TGTGCCTCCACACAGGGGGCGAATGAAAAACTGTTTTTT. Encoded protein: CASTQGANEKLFF.

CDR3 region: CASSPSIGQGLDTQYF. Written as DNA, the CDR3 is TGTGCCAGCAGCCCTTCGATCGGACAGGGCTTGGATACGCAGTATTTT. This sequence joins TRBV9 and TRBJ2-3; 8 bases fit TRBD1. There are 16 residues in the CDR3. V was clipped by 4 bases and J by 6 bases; unmatched bases: 13. Germline CDR1 is SGDLS and CDR2 is YYNGEE.

CDR3 protein: CASSLLTSGDHTDTQYF. The DNA of the CDR3 is TGTGCCAGCAGCTTGCTGACCAGCGGGGACCACACAGATACGCAGTATTTT. The chain recombines TRBV5-4 with TRBJ2-3, with 7 positions matching TRBD2. V shed 1 base and J 2 bases; nucleotides not matched to a gene: 10. The CDR3 contains 17 residues. Germline V CDR1 and CDR2: SGHNT, YYREEE (reference sequence).

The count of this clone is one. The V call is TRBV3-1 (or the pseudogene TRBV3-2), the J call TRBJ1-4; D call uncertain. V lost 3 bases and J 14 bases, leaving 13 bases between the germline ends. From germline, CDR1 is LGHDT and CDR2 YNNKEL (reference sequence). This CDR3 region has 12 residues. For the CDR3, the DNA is TGTGCCAGCAGCCAGTTGCTAAGCGGTCTGTTTTTT. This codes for CASSQLLSGLFF.

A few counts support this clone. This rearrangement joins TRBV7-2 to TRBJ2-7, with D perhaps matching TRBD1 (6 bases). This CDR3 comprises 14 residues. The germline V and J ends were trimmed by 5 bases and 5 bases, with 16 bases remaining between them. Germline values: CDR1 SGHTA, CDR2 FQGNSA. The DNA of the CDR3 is TGTGCCAGCAGCACTCGCCAAAACAGGGACGAGCAGTACTTC. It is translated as CASSTRQNRDEQYF.

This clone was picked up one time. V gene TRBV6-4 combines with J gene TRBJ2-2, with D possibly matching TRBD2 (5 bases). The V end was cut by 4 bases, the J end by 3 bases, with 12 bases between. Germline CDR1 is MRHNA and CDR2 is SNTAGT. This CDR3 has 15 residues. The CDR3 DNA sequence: TGTGCCAGCAGTGTTGACGGGGATTACACCGGGGAGCTGTTTTTT. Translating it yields CASSVDGDYTGELFF.

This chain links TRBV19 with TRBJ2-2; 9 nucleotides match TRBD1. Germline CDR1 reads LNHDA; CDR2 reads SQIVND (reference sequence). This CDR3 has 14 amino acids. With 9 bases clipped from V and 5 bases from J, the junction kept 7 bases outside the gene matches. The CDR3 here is CASRGTGRTGELFF. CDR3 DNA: TGTGCCAGCCGAGGGACAGGGCGAACCGGGGAGCTGTTTTTT.

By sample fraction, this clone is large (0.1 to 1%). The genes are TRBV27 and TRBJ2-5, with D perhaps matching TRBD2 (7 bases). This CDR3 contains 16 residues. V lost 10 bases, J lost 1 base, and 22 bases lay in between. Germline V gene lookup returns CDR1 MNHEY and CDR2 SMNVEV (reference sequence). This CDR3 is CATSGLGGAIQETQYF. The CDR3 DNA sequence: TGTGCCACCTCCGGTTTGGGGGGGGCCATCCAAGAGACCCAGTACTTC.

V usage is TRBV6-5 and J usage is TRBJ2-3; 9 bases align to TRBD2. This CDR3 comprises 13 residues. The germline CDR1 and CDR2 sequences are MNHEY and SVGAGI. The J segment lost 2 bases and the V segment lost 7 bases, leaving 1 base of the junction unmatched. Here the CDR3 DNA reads TGTGCCAGCACTAGCGGGGACACAGATACGCAGTATTTT. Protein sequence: CASTSGDTDTQYF.

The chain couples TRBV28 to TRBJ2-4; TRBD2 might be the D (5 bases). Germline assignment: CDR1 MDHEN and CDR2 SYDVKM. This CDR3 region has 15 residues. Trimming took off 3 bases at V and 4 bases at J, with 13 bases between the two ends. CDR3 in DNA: TGTGCCAGCAGTTTTCACGGGGAAACTAAAAACATTCAGTACTTC. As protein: CASSFHGETKNIQYF.